These 18 T cell receptor beta chains were sequenced from one sample in a study of CD8+ T cells in alopecia areata. Sequencing used cDNA as its template, made by extracting RNA and reverse transcribing it. TCRdb's table, derived via immunoSEQ multiplex PCR, lists solely in-frame clones and lacks some. The table records more than 110,000 clones, roughly 50% of them present only once. The source material was CD4+ T cells sorted from blood, sampled at week 0. The receptors were gathered from a human donor with alopecia areata.

The J gene is TRBJ1-2, the V gene TRBV29-1; unclear D gene. Per the germline V gene, CDR1 is SQVTM and CDR2 is ANQGSEA. V lost 4 bases, J lost 4 bases, and 10 bases lay in between. There are 12 residues in the CDR3. The CDR3 region is CSVVSPPYGYTF. CDR3 bases: TGCAGCGTTGTATCCCCTCCCTATGGCTACACCTTC.

This clone has a single count. The J gene is TRBJ2-1, the V gene TRBV4-3; 7 nucleotides match TRBD2. The germline V gene encodes CDR1 LGHNA and CDR2 YSLEER. The CDR3 runs to 16 residues. The trim removed 4 bases at V and 2 bases at J, leaving 8 bases unmatched. CDR3 nucleotide sequence: TGCGCCAGCAGCCCAGGTGGGGCGGGGGCCTACAATGAGCAGTTCTTC. Protein: CASSPGGAGAYNEQFF.

This clone showed up just a few times. The rearrangement links TRBV30 to TRBJ1-1; D unresolved. The CDR3 totals 13 residues. Germline V gene lookup returns CDR1 GTSNPN and CDR2 SVGIG (reference sequence). Trimming stripped 5 bases from V and 1 base from J, with 11 bases between. The CDR3 sequence: CAWGRAGNTEAFF. The CDR3 nucleotides read TGTGCCTGGGGAAGGGCAGGGAACACTGAAGCTTTCTTT.

This clone came up a few times. This chain uses TRBV29-1 with TRBJ2-6, with D possibly being TRBD1 (6 bases). The CDR3 is 14 amino acids. The germline V and J ends were trimmed by 6 bases and 0 bases, with 9 bases remaining between them. The germline gives CDR1 SQVTM, CDR2 ANQGSEA. This CDR3 reads CSVTGPSGANVLTF. CDR3 sequence (DNA): TGCAGCGTGACAGGTCCCTCTGGGGCCAACGTCCTGACTTTC.

The chain couples TRBV5-1 to TRBJ1-1; D perhaps matches TRBD1 (5 bases). The V end lost 0 bases, the J end lost 9 bases, and 12 bases lay between the germline ends. Germline lookup yields CDR1 SGHRS and CDR2 YFSETQ. The CDR3 has 13 residues. The CDR3, as DNA: TGCGCCAGCAGCTTGGGGGGGTCGTCTAAAGCTTTCTTT. Translated: CASSLGGSSKAFF.

This clone showed up just a few times. The rearrangement uses TRBV11-2 and TRBJ1-2; no clear D. The germline V gene encodes CDR1 SGHAT and CDR2 FQNNGV. This CDR3 spans 15 amino acids. Between the trimmed V and J ends, which lost 5 bases and 2 bases, there was a span of 15 bases. The CDR3 sequence is CASSATTQANYGYTF. The CDR3 DNA sequence: TGTGCCAGCAGCGCCACCACCCAAGCCAACTATGGCTACACCTTC.

This clone was observed a handful of times. This chain uses TRBV29-1 with TRBJ1-1; D possibly corresponds to TRBD1 (5 bases). Germline loops: CDR1 SQVTM, CDR2 ANQGSEA. The CDR3 length is 13 residues. Trimming took 3 bases from V and 3 from J, leaving 11 bases between them. CDR3: CSVDGGRHTEAFF. CDR3 DNA sequence: TGCAGCGTTGATGGGGGGAGGCACACTGAAGCTTTCTTT.

V usage is TRBV18 and J usage is TRBJ2-5; D is perhaps TRBD1 or TRBD2 (5 bases each). The V end lost 3 bases, the J end lost 5 bases, and 13 bases lay between the germline ends. CDR1 is KGHSH, CDR2 LQKENI, per germline. The CDR3 spans 14 residues. Here the CDR3 reads CASSPPGPWETQYF. CDR3 DNA sequence: TGTGCCAGCTCACCCCCGGGACCCTGGGAGACCCAGTACTTC.

Here the CDR3 reads CASSALGKLFF. CDR3 nucleotide sequence: TGTGCCAGCAGCGCCCTGGGAAAACTGTTTTTT. The chain carries TRBV9 and TRBJ1-4; no clear D. CDR3 length equals 11 residues. V was clipped by 3 bases and J by 10 bases, with 7 bases between them. The V gene's germline CDR1 is SGDLS and CDR2 YYNGEE.

J is TRBJ2-3 and V is TRBV5-1; 7 bases match TRBD1. The length of the CDR3 is 14 residues. With V trimmed by 3 bases and J by 4 bases, 5 bases remained unmatched. Germline values: CDR1 SGHRS, CDR2 YFSETQ. CDR3 DNA: TGCGCCAGCAGCTCGGACAGGATATCAGATACGCAGTATTTT. Protein: CASSSDRISDTQYF. Looking up the rest from reference TRBV5-1 and TRBJ2-3 gives the full variable domain: KAGVTQTPRYLIKTRGQQVTLSCSPISGHRSVSWYQQTPGQGLQFLFEYFSETQRNKGNFPGRFSGRQFSNSRSEMNVSTLELGDSALYLCASSSDRISDTQYFGPGTRLTVL.

The chain has TRBV9 and TRBJ2-3; D tentatively fits TRBD1 or TRBD2 (5 bases each). The CDR3 is made up of 16 amino acids. Germline values: CDR1 SGDLS, CDR2 YYNGEE. V lost 3 bases and J 6 bases, leaving 20 bases between the germline ends. The CDR3 reads CASSAAGTHHVDTQYF. The CDR3 DNA sequence: TGTGCCAGCAGCGCCGCCGGGACGCACCATGTTGATACGCAGTATTTT.

The chain links TRBV5-1 to TRBJ1-5; the D is unclear. The CDR3 contains 11 residues. V shed 1 base and J shed 9 bases, with 5 bases lying between them. The V gene's germline CDR1 is SGHRS and CDR2 YFSETQ. The CDR3 loop reads CASSLFRPQHF. DNA of the CDR3: TGCGCCAGCAGCTTGTTCCGGCCCCAGCATTTT.

The genes are TRBV5-6 and TRBJ1-4; D remains unclear. This CDR3 has 13 amino acids. Trimming pared 4 bases from V and 8 bases from J, leaving 12 bases between. Germline-derived CDR1 and CDR2 are SGHDT and YYEEEE. The CDR3 reads CASSREAGEKLFF. In DNA, the CDR3 is TGTGCCAGCAGCCGGGAGGCCGGGGAAAAACTGTTTTTT. Filled out from reference TRBV5-6 and TRBJ1-4, the complete variable domain reads DAGVTQSPTHLIKTRGQQVTLRCSPKSGHDTVSWYQQALGQGPQFIFQYYEEEERQRGNFPDRFSGHQFPNYSSELNVNALLLGDSALYLCASSREAGEKLFFGSGTQLSVL.

The V and J genes are TRBV27 and TRBJ2-2; D possibly corresponds to TRBD2 (6 bases). With 1 base removed from V and 4 bases from J, the gap between germline ends came to 16 bases. This CDR3 is built from 17 residues. Germline assignment: CDR1 MNHEY and CDR2 SMNVEV (reference sequence). The DNA of the CDR3 is TGTGCCAGCAGTTTATTGGCCGGGGGTGGTAGCACCGGGGAGCTGTTTTTT. It is translated as CASSLLAGGGSTGELFF.

J is TRBJ2-3 and V is TRBV20-1; D is unresolved. Deletions cut 6 bases from V and 5 bases from J, with 9 bases between. In germline, CDR1 is DFQATT, CDR2 SNEGSKA (reference sequence). CDR3 length equals 11 residues. The CDR3 protein is CSARSRDTQYF. The CDR3 region has the DNA TGCAGTGCCCGGAGTAGAGATACGCAGTATTTT.

The rearrangement links TRBV18 to TRBJ2-5; TRBD1 matches at 8 bases. Germline V gene lookup returns CDR1 KGHSH and CDR2 LQKENI. The CDR3 spans 15 residues. The junction had 7 bases not matched to a gene; V was cut back by 2 bases and J by 5 bases. The chain's CDR3 is CASSPSGQGGETQYF. The CDR3 coding sequence is TGTGCCAGCTCACCATCCGGACAGGGCGGTGAGACCCAGTACTTC.

This clone has more than one count but fewer than ten. The chain employs TRBV27 and TRBJ1-2, with D possibly matching TRBD1 (6 bases). The CDR3 spans 13 residues. Germline V gene lookup returns CDR1 MNHEY and CDR2 SMNVEV (reference sequence). V dropped 6 bases and J dropped 8 bases, with 16 bases sitting between them. The CDR3 sequence: CASRGALRMGYTF. The DNA for the CDR3 is TGTGCCAGCAGGGGGGCCCTGAGAATGGGCTACACCTTC.

This clone appeared a few times. The V call is TRBV10-3, the J call TRBJ1-5, with a tentative D call TRBD1 (6 bases). Trimming removed 7 bases from V and 5 bases from J, with 12 bases in between. Germline V gene sequence: CDR1 ENHRY, CDR2 SYGVKD. This CDR3 contains 13 residues. CDR3 sequence reads: CAITAGEDQPQHF. The DNA of the CDR3 is TGTGCCATCACGGCAGGGGAGGATCAGCCCCAGCATTTT.